This T cell receptor (beta chain) was observed in a study of a mutant IDH1 vaccine in newly diagnosed glioma. Study information: Treated individuals were roughly 62% male and around 40% female, averaging roughly 43 years of age. Patients got radiotherapy, temozolomide, or both beforehand, and most got both.

Noted time point: baseline, week 1 (first vaccination visit). Treatment specified: pre-vaccination baseline after standard-of-care therapy. In germline, CDR1 is MGHRA, CDR2 YSYEKL. Trimming stripped 3 bases from V and 9 bases from J, with 18 bases between. The CDR3 sequence is 15 residues long. Profiled with immunoSEQ multiplex PCR; TCRdb holds only in-frame clones, not every one. The data show about 63,000 clones, about 86% seen once. The receptor was derived from a woman between 18 and 29 years old with glioma. Some clones in this sample may be carry-over from other donors' samples. V gene TRBV4-1 combines with J gene TRBJ2-1, with D maybe TRBD2 (5 bases). Material: peripheral blood mononuclear cells (PBMCs), obtained from a glioma patient treated with radiotherapy, temozolomide or both. The CDR3 loop is CASSHRAVESSEQFF. CDR3 DNA: TGCGCCAGCAGCCACCGAGCGGTGGAATCGAGTGAGCAGTTCTTC.